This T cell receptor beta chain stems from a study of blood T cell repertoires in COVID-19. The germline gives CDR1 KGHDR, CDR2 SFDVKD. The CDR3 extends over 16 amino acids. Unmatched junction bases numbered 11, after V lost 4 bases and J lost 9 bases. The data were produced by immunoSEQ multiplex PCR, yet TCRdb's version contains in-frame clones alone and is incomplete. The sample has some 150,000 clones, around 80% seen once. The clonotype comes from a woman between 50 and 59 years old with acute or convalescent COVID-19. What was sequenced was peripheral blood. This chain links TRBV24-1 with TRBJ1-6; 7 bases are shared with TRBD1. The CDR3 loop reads CATSEDDRVIGSPLHF. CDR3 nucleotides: TGTGCCACCAGTGAGGACGACAGGGTGATAGGTTCACCCCTCCACTTT.